The next 12 T cell receptor beta chains were all read from a single sample in a study of shared clonotypes between healthy human individuals. Clones were sequenced by immunoSEQ multiplex PCR, and TCRdb holds only the in-frame ones, with some missing. The table records approximately 2,000,000 clones, roughly 92% of them present only once. Source material: naive CD4+ T cells from PBMCs. Subset specified: CD45RA+ positively selected. These receptors originate from a young man in good health. Some clones in this sample may be carry-over from other donors' samples.

V and J are TRBV28 and TRBJ1-2; 10 nucleotides line up with TRBD1. V shed 3 bases and J 2 bases; nucleotides not matched to a gene: 18. Per the germline V gene, CDR1 is MDHEN and CDR2 is SYDVKM. There are 20 residues in the CDR3. The CDR3 nucleotides are TGTGCCAGCAGTTTGAGTTTTCCTGTGGGACAGGGGACCTCAAACTATGGCTACACCTTC. It translates to CASSLSFPVGQGTSNYGYTF.

This rearrangement joins TRBV28 to TRBJ1-1; no reliable D call. Germline values: CDR1 MDHEN, CDR2 SYDVKM. The CDR3 loop spans 15 amino acids. The ends were cut back, 3 bases at V and 5 bases at J, with 16 bases in the middle. CDR3 nucleotides: TGTGCCAGCAGTTTTGCCGCCATCAGGTGGACTGAAGCTTTCTTT. Translation gives CASSFAAIRWTEAFF.

This clone was observed a handful of times. The chain carries TRBV7-9 and TRBJ1-1; D gene unclear. This CDR3 contains 14 residues. V lost 5 bases and J 0 bases, leaving 10 bases between the germline ends. Germline V gene data show CDR1 as SEHNR and CDR2 as FQNEAQ (reference sequence). CDR3 sequence (DNA): TGTGCCAGCAGCCGCTCAACACTGAACACTGAAGCTTTCTTT. Its protein is CASSRSTLNTEAFF.

The chain links TRBV5-1 to TRBJ2-7, with D possibly being TRBD1 (6 bases). This CDR3 region has 13 residues. Germline lookup yields CDR1 SGHRS and CDR2 YFSETQ. Trimming stripped 4 bases from V and 2 bases from J, with 10 bases between. CDR3 DNA sequence: TGCGCCAGCAGCGGTGGACAGCCCTACGAGCAGTACTTC. Protein sequence: CASSGGQPYEQYF.

With regard to this clone: Germline and junction disagree at one end, which may indicate a read error. CDR3 sequence (DNA): TGTGCCAGCAGTTTATATTCGGGAAGGCTCGCCTTC. It codes for CASSLYSGRLAF. The V call is TRBV28, the J call TRBJ1-2; no clear D. Per germline, CDR1 MDHEN and CDR2 SYDVKM. This CDR3 has 12 residues.

As concerns this clone: The same CDR3 also results from other DNA sequences found in this sample. The chain combines TRBV5-1 with TRBJ2-5; maybe TRBD1 (6 bases). Trimming took off 3 bases at V and 2 bases at J, with 11 bases between the two ends. Per the germline V gene, CDR1 is SGHRS and CDR2 is YFSETQ. The CDR3 is 14 residues long. This CDR3 is CASSSGQQQETQYF. CDR3 sequence (DNA): TGCGCCAGCAGCTCCGGACAGCAACAAGAGACCCAGTACTTC.

The J gene is TRBJ1-2, the V gene TRBV27; D is uncertain. Germline CDR1 and CDR2: MNHEY and SMNVEV (reference sequence). V was clipped by 4 bases and J by 1 base, with 7 bases between them. This CDR3 comprises 13 residues. CDR3 loop: CASSSRVNYGYTF. The CDR3 region has the DNA TGTGCCAGCAGTTCACGGGTTAACTATGGCTACACCTTC.

V and J are TRBV5-4 and TRBJ1-1, with D unclear. The CDR3 spans 17 residues. Per germline, CDR1 SGHNT and CDR2 YYREEE (reference sequence). Deletions cut 4 bases from V and 0 bases from J, with 19 bases between. CDR3 DNA: TGTGCCAGCAGCCCGGAGCCGACAAGTTTGGTGAACACTGAAGCTTTCTTT. Its translation: CASSPEPTSLVNTEAFF.

V usage is TRBV19 and J usage is TRBJ2-1; no firm D call. Looked up from germline, CDR1 is LNHDA and CDR2 is SQIVND (reference sequence). The CDR3 is made up of 15 amino acids. Trimming shortened V by 3 bases and J by 6 bases, and 15 bases separated the two germline ends. The CDR3 bases are TGTGCCAGTAGTATGTTGGCAGAGCAGTCCAATGAGCAGTTCTTC. It specifies CASSMLAEQSNEQFF.

This chain uses TRBV25-1 with TRBJ2-1; possible D gene TRBD2, 5 bases. Trimming removed 3 bases from V and 6 bases from J, with 12 bases in between. The CDR3 length is 14 residues. CDR1 and CDR2 (germline): MGHDK, SYGVNS. CDR3 loop: CASSEVRASNEQFF. The CDR3 DNA reads TGTGCCAGCAGTGAGGTGCGGGCTTCCAATGAGCAGTTCTTC.

J is TRBJ2-3 and V is TRBV4-2; 8 bases map to TRBD1. From germline, CDR1 is LGHNA and CDR2 YNFKEQ. The junction had 5 bases not matched to a gene; V was cut back by 0 bases and J by 6 bases. The CDR3 loop spans 15 amino acids. CDR3 nucleotides: TGTGCCAGCAGCCAAGAAATGGCAGGGGGCGATACGCAGTATTTT. Amino acids: CASSQEMAGGDTQYF.

This sequence joins TRBV6-1 and TRBJ1-1; D is unresolved. Germline V gene data show CDR1 as MNHNS and CDR2 as SASEGT. The CDR3 is made up of 15 amino acids. With 1 base removed from V and 5 bases from J, the gap between germline ends came to 14 bases. The CDR3 reads CASSEERVPRTEAFF. The CDR3 DNA reads TGTGCCAGCAGTGAAGAACGGGTGCCTCGGACTGAAGCTTTCTTT.